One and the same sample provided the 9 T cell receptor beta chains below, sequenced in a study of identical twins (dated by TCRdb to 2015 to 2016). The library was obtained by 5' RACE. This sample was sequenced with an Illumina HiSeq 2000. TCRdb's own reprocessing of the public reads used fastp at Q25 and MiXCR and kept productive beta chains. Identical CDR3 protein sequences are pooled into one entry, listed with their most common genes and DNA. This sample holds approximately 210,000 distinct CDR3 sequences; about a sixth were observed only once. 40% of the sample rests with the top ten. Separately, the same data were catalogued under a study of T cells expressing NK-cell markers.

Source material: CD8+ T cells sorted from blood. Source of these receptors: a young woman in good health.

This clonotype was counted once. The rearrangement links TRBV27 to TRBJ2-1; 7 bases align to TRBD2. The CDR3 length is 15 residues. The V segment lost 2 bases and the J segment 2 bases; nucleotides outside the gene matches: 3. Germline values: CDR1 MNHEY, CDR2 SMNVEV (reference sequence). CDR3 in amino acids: CASSLLGGAYNEQFF. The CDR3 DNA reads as TGTGCCAGCAGTTTACTGGGGGGGGCCTACAATGAGCAGTTCTTC.

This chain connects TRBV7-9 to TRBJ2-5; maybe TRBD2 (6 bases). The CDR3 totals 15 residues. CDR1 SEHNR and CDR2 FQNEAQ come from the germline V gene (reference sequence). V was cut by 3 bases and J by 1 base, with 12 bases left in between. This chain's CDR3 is CASSFPGGLQETQYF. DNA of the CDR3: TGTGCCAGCAGCTTCCCCGGGGGACTCCAAGAGACCCAGTACTTC.

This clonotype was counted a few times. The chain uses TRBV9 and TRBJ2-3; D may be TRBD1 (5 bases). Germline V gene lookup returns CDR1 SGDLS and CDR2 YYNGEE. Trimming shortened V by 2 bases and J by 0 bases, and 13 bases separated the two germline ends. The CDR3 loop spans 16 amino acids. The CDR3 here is CASSVAATDSTDTQYF. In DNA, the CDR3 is TGTGCCAGCAGCGTTGCTGCGACAGATAGCACAGATACGCAGTATTTT.

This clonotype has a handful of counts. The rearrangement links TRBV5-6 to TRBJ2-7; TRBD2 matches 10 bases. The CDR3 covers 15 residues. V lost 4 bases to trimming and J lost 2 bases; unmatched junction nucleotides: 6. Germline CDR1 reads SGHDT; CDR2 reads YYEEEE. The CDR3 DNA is TGTGCCAGCAGCCCACCTAGCGGGGGTCCCTACGAGCAGTACTTC. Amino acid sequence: CASSPPSGGPYEQYF.

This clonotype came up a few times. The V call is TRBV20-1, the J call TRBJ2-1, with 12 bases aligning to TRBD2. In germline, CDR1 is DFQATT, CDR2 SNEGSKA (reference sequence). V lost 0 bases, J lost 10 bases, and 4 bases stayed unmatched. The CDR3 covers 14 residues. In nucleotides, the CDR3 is TGCAGTGCTAGAGACCTAGCGGGAGGGAGGGAGCAGTTCTTC. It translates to CSARDLAGGREQFF.

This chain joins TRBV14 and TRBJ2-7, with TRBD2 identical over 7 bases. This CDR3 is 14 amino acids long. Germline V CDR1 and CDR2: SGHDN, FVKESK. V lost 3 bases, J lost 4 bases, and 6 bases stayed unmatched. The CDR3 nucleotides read TGTGCCAGCAGCCAGGCGGGGGTACCTTACGAGCAGTACTTC. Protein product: CASSQAGVPYEQYF.

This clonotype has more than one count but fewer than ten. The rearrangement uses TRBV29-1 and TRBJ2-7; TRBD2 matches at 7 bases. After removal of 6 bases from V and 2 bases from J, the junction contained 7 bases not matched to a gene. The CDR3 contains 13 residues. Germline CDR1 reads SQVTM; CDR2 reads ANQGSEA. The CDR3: CSVGGLGTYEQYF. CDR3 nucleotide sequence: TGCAGCGTGGGGGGGTTGGGTACCTACGAGCAGTACTTC.

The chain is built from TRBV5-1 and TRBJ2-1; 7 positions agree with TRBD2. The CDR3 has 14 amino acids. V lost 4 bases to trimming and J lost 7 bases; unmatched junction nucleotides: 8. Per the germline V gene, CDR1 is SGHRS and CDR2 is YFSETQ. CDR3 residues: CASSPLAAGNEQFF. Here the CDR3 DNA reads TGCGCCAGCAGCCCTCTAGCGGCAGGGAATGAGCAGTTCTTC. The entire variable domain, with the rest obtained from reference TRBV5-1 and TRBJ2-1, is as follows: KAGVTQTPRYLIKTRGQQVTLSCSPISGHRSVSWYQQTPGQGLQFLFEYFSETQRNKGNFPGRFSGRQFSNSRSEMNVSTLELGDSALYLCASSPLAAGNEQFFGPGTRLTVL.

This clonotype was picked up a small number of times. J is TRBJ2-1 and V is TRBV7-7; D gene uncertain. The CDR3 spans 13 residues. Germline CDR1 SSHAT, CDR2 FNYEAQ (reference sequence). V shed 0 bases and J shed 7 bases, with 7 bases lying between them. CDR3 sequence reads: CASSLATQNEQFF. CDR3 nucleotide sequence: TGTGCCAGCAGCTTAGCGACACAAAATGAGCAGTTCTTC.